Sequencing of this TCR beta chain was carried out in a study of prognosis after radiotherapy for stage I lung cancer. Overall study: Newly diagnosed primary stage I lung tumors were found in fourteen patients, while oligometastatic NSCLC after surgical resection of the primary tumor was found in about 5. Non-small cell lung cancer patients were all deemed medically inoperable.

As to this clonotype: Its antigen is unknown.

Findings and caveats of the study: Usage of the TRBV and TRBJ genes (in patients with versus without metastases) was reportedly different.

The CDR3 covers 15 residues. V shed 6 bases and J shed 2 bases, with 15 bases lying between them. CDR1 is SEHNR and CDR2 is FQNEAQ in the germline V gene (reference sequence). Two-round multiplex PCR on genomic DNA was the method by which TCR beta CDR3 was amplified. First-round PCR amplification was performed with primers specific to each TRBV and TRBJ gene. MiXCR, applied by TCRdb to the multiplex PCR reads, yields one record per CDR3 protein. Found here are fewer than 25,000 distinct CDR3 sequences, 43% of them singletons; the top ten hold 30% to 35%. The starting material was PBMCs, obtained before or after stereotactic body radiation therapy (not recorded which). The source is a donor over 45 with non-small cell lung cancer. The chain links TRBV7-9 to TRBJ2-3; TRBD1 might be the D (5 bases). Written as DNA, the CDR3 is TGTGCCAGCAGATCCGACAGATTTTACACAGATACGCAGTATTTT. This translates into CASRSDRFYTDTQYF. The variable domain in full, completed from reference TRBV7-9 and TRBJ2-3, reads DTGVSQNPRHKITKRGQNVTFRCDPISEHNRLYWYRQTLGQGPEFLTYFQNEAQLEKSRLLSDRFSAERPKGSFSTLEIQRTEQGDSAMYLCASRSDRFYTDTQYFGPGTRLTVL.